This TCR beta chain emerged from a study of blood T cell repertoires in COVID-19 (dated by TCRdb to the early 2020s). The study in broad terms: The collaborator samples originated in the United States, Italy and Spain and spanned the acute and convalescent phases of COVID-19. A freely available public database, intended as a resource for researchers studying the immune response to SARS-CoV-2, is where the repertoires were released. The samples were drawn from two sources: the first 160 participants of the ongoing ImmuneRACE study, and 1,254 subjects contributed by 6 global collaborators. The dataset comprised deeply sampled blood TCRbeta repertoires from subjects exposed to, actively infected with, or recovered from COVID-19. HLA class I and class II types, where available, came from metadata supplied by the sample provider rather than from assay-based typing. Nearly every sample came with metadata listing a de-identified subject ID, COVID-19 status, age in years and sex. The prospective study material was composed of cDNA or gDNA derived from T cells, B-cell-depleted T cells, or PBMCs.

What the research found in general, with its limitations: How much clinical and demographic metadata was included differed by source and by participant, and the metadata was provided uncurated.

The germline V gene (reference sequence) yields LGHDT for CDR1 and YNNKEL for CDR2. From its cysteine to its phenylalanine, the CDR3 spans 12 amino acids. Of all the DNA, just the CDR3 is kept, 36 bases in frame from base 1. Trimming at the junction amounts to 4 bases on V and 7 bases on J, and the germline ends lie 10 bases apart. As for this clone: The antigen this receptor binds is unknown. No much larger clone exists at a distance of one base, and base qualities are not known.

The collaborating institutions used their own protocols to collect whole blood in K2EDTA tubes. For TCRbeta analysis, collaborators shipped samples in one of three forms: frozen whole blood, isolated PBMCs, or DNA extracted from either of those sample types. The immunoSEQ Assay, a bias-controlled multiplex PCR, was used to amplify TCRbeta CDR3 regions from genomic DNA. Concerning the study's data processing: The number of nucleated cells in each sample was estimated from the amplification of reference gene primers within the assay. To quantify the absolute abundance of each unique TCRbeta CDR3 rearrangement, sequence reads were collapsed and filtered. For each sample, productive Simpson clonality was calculated as the square root of Simpson's diversity index across productive rearrangements. The clones in this table, taken by TCRdb from immuneACCESS, are in-frame only. Not every clone is retained; where verified, under half of the shortfall comes from an unresolved V gene, and the cause of the rest is unknown. The V and J calls and the clone size are those of that table, but D and trimming were determined from the DNA. The table for this sample lists 81,000 or so clones; almost 95% of them were counted only once. The ten largest clones take up roughly 6.6% of the sample.

Input material: peripheral blood. This chain is built from TRBV3-1 (or the pseudogene TRBV3-2) and TRBJ1-1; the best D guess is TRBD1, with 5 bases matching. This sequence originates from a woman aged 55-70 years with active COVID-19. The bases read TGTGCCAGCAGCCCCGGAAGGGGTGAAGCTTTCTTT. Its product reads: CASSPGRGEAFF.